A single sample is the source of the 20 T cell receptor beta chains below, sequenced in a study of tumor-infiltrating lymphocytes in localized non-small cell lung cancer. Data came from immunoSEQ multiplex PCR; TCRdb stores just in-frame clones and leaves some out. The sample yields 10,000 or so clones, about 81% seen once. The sequenced sample was uninvolved lung tissue not adjacent to the tumor. All receptors derive from a human donor with non-small cell lung cancer.

The chain employs TRBV19 and TRBJ1-2, with no clear D. CDR3 length equals 14 residues. Trimming pared 5 bases from V and 7 bases from J, leaving 17 bases between. Germline values: CDR1 LNHDA, CDR2 SQIVND (reference sequence). The CDR3 bases are TGTGCCAGTAGTTCCGCGAACGATCCACTTGGCTACACCTTC. As protein: CASSSANDPLGYTF.

The V and J genes are TRBV27 and TRBJ2-7, with D tentatively TRBD2 (6 bases). CDR1 is MNHEY and CDR2 is SMNVEV in the germline V gene (reference sequence). The ends were cut back, 5 bases at V and 2 bases at J, with 13 bases in the middle. The CDR3 is 14 amino acids. The CDR3: CASSPGDGTYEQYF. For the CDR3, the DNA is TGTGCCAGCAGTCCGGGGGACGGAACCTACGAGCAGTACTTC.

The rearrangement links TRBV23-1 to TRBJ1-2, with a tentative D call TRBD1 (6 bases). TRBV23-1 is known as an ORF, though its function is uncertain. V gave up 4 bases and J gave up 6 bases, with 12 bases separating them. The CDR3 has 13 residues. CDR3 sequence (DNA): TGCGCCAGCAGTCGCACAGGGATAGATGGCTACACCTTC. It is translated as CASSRTGIDGYTF.

The genes are TRBV11-2 and TRBJ2-3; TRBD2 might be the D (5 bases). Germline V gives CDR1 SGHAT, CDR2 FQNNGV. Deletions cut 1 base from V and 0 bases from J, with 11 bases between. The CDR3 spans 16 residues. The CDR3 DNA reads as TGTGCCAGCAGCTTAGGTACGGGATCCAGCACAGATACGCAGTATTTT. Translating gives CASSLGTGSSTDTQYF.

This chain uses TRBV5-6 with TRBJ2-7, with TRBD2 matching 7 bases. The V and J ends lost 3 bases and 1 base, in that order; junction bases with no gene match: 7. The germline V gene has CDR1 SGHDT and CDR2 YYEEEE. This CDR3 is built from 15 residues. In DNA form, the CDR3 reads TGTGCCAGCAGCTCTGGGGGAGGGTGGTCCTACGAGCAGTACTTC. Protein sequence: CASSSGGGWSYEQYF.

The chain has TRBV10-2 and TRBJ2-2; maybe TRBD2 (6 bases). Per the germline V gene, CDR1 is WSHSY and CDR2 is SAAADI. Trimming took off 7 bases at V and 6 bases at J, with 12 bases between the two ends. This CDR3 comprises 13 residues. As DNA, the CDR3 is TGCGCCAGCAATGGAGGGGCCCCCGGGGAGCTGTTTTTT. Translation gives CASNGGAPGELFF.

This chain links TRBV28 with TRBJ1-1; 7 positions agree with TRBD1. CDR1 is MDHEN and CDR2 is SYDVKM in the germline V gene. The junction had 4 bases not matched to a gene; V was cut back by 6 bases and J by 0 bases. The CDR3 is 14 residues long. DNA for the CDR3: TGTGCCAGCAGGGGACAGAGACTGAACACTGAAGCTTTCTTT. Amino acids: CASRGQRLNTEAFF.

This clone occurred once. The chain links TRBV28 to TRBJ1-1; 9 bases fit TRBD1. The trim removed 6 bases at V and 4 bases at J, leaving 6 bases unmatched. This CDR3 contains 14 residues. Germline values: CDR1 MDHEN, CDR2 SYDVKM. This CDR3 is CASRTQGASTEAFF. CDR3 nucleotide sequence: TGTGCCAGCAGAACACAGGGGGCGAGCACTGAAGCTTTCTTT. Based on the CDR3 plus reference TRBV28 and TRBJ1-1, the full variable domain is DVKVTQSSRYLVKRTGEKVFLECVQDMDHENMFWYRQDPGLGLRLIYFSYDVKMKEKGDIPEGYSVSREKKERFSLILESASTNQTSMYLCASRTQGASTEAFFGQGTRLTVV.

V and J are TRBV13 and TRBJ2-7, with TRBD2 identical over 10 bases. The CDR3 runs 14 residues. Germline V CDR1 and CDR2: PRHDT, FYEKMQ (reference sequence). V trimming: 5 bases; J trimming: 3 bases; junction bases outside the gene matches: 4. CDR3 DNA sequence: TGTGCCAGCAGCAGACGGACTAGCGGCTACGAGCAGTACTTC. Its protein is CASSRRTSGYEQYF.

The chain links TRBV2 to TRBJ1-5; unclear D gene. Germline V gene data show CDR1 as SNHLY and CDR2 as FYNNEI. V lost 1 base and J lost 5, with 12 bases in between. The CDR3 extends over 15 amino acids. The CDR3 region is CASSEGAGADQPQHF. CDR3 nucleotides: TGTGCCAGCAGTGAAGGTGCTGGTGCCGATCAGCCCCAGCATTTT. The variable domain in full, completed from reference TRBV2 and TRBJ1-5, reads EPEVTQTPSHQVTQMGQEVILRCVPISNHLYFYWYRQILGQKVEFLVSFYNNEISEKSEIFDDQFSVERPDGSNFTLKIRSTKLEDSAMYFCASSEGAGADQPQHFGDGTRLSIL.

In this sample, this clone turned up once. The rearrangement joins TRBV4-1 to TRBJ2-5; 7 nucleotides agree with TRBD2. Germline CDR1 reads MGHRA; CDR2 reads YSYEKL. After removal of 4 bases from V and 1 base from J, the junction contained 6 bases not matched to a gene. The length of the CDR3 is 15 residues. CDR3 nucleotides: TGCGCCAGCAGCCTCGGGGGAGGGCTCCAAGAGACCCAGTACTTC. Encoded protein: CASSLGGGLQETQYF.

V usage is TRBV5-4 and J usage is TRBJ2-3; 11 bases match TRBD2. The germline CDR1 and CDR2 sequences are SGHNT and YYREEE (reference sequence). J was trimmed by 5 bases and V by 0 bases; bases with no gene match: 2. The CDR3 is made up of 15 amino acids. The CDR3 spells CASSLEGTSGDTQYF. The CDR3, as DNA: TGTGCCAGCAGCTTGGAAGGGACTAGCGGAGATACGCAGTATTTT. Drawing the rest from reference TRBV5-4 and TRBJ2-3, the complete variable domain is ETGVTQSPTHLIKTRGQQVTLRCSSQSGHNTVSWYQQALGQGPQFIFQYYREEENGRGNFPPRFSGLQFPNYSSELNVNALELDDSALYLCASSLEGTSGDTQYFGPGTRLTVL.

The V and J genes are TRBV28 and TRBJ2-6; D not certain. V gave up 2 bases and J gave up 4 bases, with 12 bases separating them. The CDR3 is 16 residues long. CDR1 and CDR2 from the germline V gene are MDHEN and SYDVKM. CDR3 DNA sequence: TGTGCCAGCAGTTTACCCTCCCGTCGAGGGGCCAACGTCCTGACTTTC. This translates into CASSLPSRRGANVLTF.

This sequence joins TRBV30 and TRBJ1-2; 10 bases line up with TRBD1. V lost 5 bases to trimming and J lost 8 bases; unmatched junction nucleotides: 11. The length of the CDR3 is 14 residues. CDR1 is GTSNPN and CDR2 is SVGIG in the germline V gene (reference sequence). CDR3 coding DNA: TGTGCCTGGGATCCGGGACAGGGGCCTTCAGGCTACACCTTC. This gives the protein CAWDPGQGPSGYTF.

This sequence joins TRBV29-1 and TRBJ1-2; D is unresolved. This CDR3 has 10 residues. CDR1 is SQVTM and CDR2 is ANQGSEA in the germline V gene. Trimming cost V 4 bases and J 7 bases, with 7 bases left between them. In DNA form, the CDR3 reads TGCAGCGTTGCTTCCACTGGCTACACCTTC. It encodes CSVASTGYTF.

The gene calls are TRBV27 and TRBJ1-5; the D is unclear. The CDR3 contains 14 residues. V was clipped by 2 bases and J by 6 bases, with 11 bases between them. Germline-derived CDR1 and CDR2 are MNHEY and SMNVEV (reference sequence). The CDR3 DNA sequence: TGTGCCAGCAGTTTAAGTCTGTCTCGTCAGCCCCAGCATTTT. Amino acids: CASSLSLSRQPQHF.

The CDR3 DNA is TGTGCCAGCAGCCTCGGGGCAGGGACTTCCTACGAGCAGTACTTC. This encodes CASSLGAGTSYEQYF. The chain recombines TRBV11-2 with TRBJ2-5; TRBD2 is a possible D gene (6 bases). Near its end, the DNA agrees better with TRBJ2-7, so the J call may be wrong. The CDR3 runs to 15 residues. Germline V gives CDR1 SGHAT, CDR2 FQNNGV.

The genes are TRBV6-1 and TRBJ1-4; TRBD1 is a possible D gene (5 bases). The CDR3 sequence is 17 residues long. Germline V gives CDR1 MNHNS, CDR2 SASEGT. V gave up 2 bases and J gave up 1 base, with 14 bases separating them. The CDR3 DNA sequence: TGTGCCAGCAGTGAAAAGAGAGGGGCTGGAACTAATGAAAAACTGTTTTTT. Protein: CASSEKRGAGTNEKLFF.

In this sample, this clone is medium-sized (0.01 to 0.1%). This rearrangement joins TRBV5-1 to TRBJ2-5; 7 bases fit TRBD2. CDR3 length equals 15 residues. J gave up 5 bases and V 5 bases, and 12 bases lay outside the gene matches. Germline V gene sequence: CDR1 SGHRS, CDR2 YFSETQ. The CDR3 DNA is TGCGCCAGCAGGCCCACAACTAGCGCCAGGGAGACCCAGTACTTC. It specifies CASRPTTSARETQYF. Using reference TRBV5-1 and TRBJ2-5 for the parts outside the CDR3, the full variable domain is KAGVTQTPRYLIKTRGQQVTLSCSPISGHRSVSWYQQTPGQGLQFLFEYFSETQRNKGNFPGRFSGRQFSNSRSEMNVSTLELGDSALYLCASRPTTSARETQYFGPGTRLLVL.

The rearrangement joins TRBV7-2 to TRBJ1-2; D call uncertain. This CDR3 comprises 13 residues. Germline CDR1 SGHTA, CDR2 FQGNSA. The V gene lost 5 bases and the J gene lost 4 bases, with 11 bases spanning the gap. The CDR3 bases are TGTGCCAGCAGCCCCGGCCTCACCTATGGCTACACCTTC. As protein: CASSPGLTYGYTF. The full variable domain, its missing parts supplied by reference TRBV7-2 and TRBJ1-2, is GAGVSQSPSNKVTEKGKDVELRCDPISGHTALYWYRQSLGQGLEFLIYFQGNSAPDKSGLPSDRFSAERTGGSVSTLTIQRTQQEDSAVYLCASSPGLTYGYTFGSGTRLTVV.